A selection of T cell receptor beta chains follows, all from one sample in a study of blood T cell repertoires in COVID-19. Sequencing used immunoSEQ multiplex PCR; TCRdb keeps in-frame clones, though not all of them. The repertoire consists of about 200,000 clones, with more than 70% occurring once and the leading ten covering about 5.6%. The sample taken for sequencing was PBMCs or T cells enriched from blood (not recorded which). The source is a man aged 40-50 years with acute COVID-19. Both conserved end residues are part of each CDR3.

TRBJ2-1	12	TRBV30	CAWIPRYNEQFF
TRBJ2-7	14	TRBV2	CASSERQGSYEQYF
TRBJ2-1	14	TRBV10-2	CASFDPGSYNEQFF
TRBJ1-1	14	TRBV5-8	CASSPNGGLAEAFF
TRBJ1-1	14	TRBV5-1	CASSLQGEDAEAFF
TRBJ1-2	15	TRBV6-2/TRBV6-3	CASSYSEGAISGYTF
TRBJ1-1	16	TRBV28	CASSKAGLGLGAEAFF
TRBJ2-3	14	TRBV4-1	CASSQDPRTDTQYF
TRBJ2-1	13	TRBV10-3	CAGSSVEGNEQFF
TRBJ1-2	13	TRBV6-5	CASLTGDLYGYTF